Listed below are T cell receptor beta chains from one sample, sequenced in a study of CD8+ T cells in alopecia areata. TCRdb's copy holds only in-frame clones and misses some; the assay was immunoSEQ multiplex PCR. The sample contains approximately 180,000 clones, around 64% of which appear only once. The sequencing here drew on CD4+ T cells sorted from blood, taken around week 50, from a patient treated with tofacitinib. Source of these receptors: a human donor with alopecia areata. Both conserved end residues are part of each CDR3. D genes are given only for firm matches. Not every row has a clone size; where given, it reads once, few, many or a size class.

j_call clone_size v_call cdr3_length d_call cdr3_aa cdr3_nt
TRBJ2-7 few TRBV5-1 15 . CASSGDGQHSYEQYF TGCGCCAGCAGCGGGGACGGTCAGCACTCCTACGAGCAGTACTTC
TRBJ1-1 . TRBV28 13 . CASSLALTLSAFF TGTGCCAGCAGTTTAGCCCTAACCCTCTCAGCTTTCTTT
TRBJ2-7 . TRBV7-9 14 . CASSLFASPRGQYF TGTGCCAGCAGCTTATTCGCTAGTCCCCGGGGGCAGTACTTC
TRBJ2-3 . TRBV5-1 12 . CASSLETDTQYF TGCGCCAGCAGCTTGGAAACAGATACGCAGTATTTT
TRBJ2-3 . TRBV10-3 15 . CAISESNLPTDTQYF TGTGCCATCAGTGAGTCAAATCTCCCGACAGATACGCAGTATTTT
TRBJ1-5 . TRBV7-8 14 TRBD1 CASSEKGAGQPQHF TGTGCCAGCAGCGAAAAGGGGGCTGGACAGCCCCAGCATTTT
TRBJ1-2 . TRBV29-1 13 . CSVVEQGLGGYTF TGCAGCGTTGTGGAGCAGGGTCTTGGTGGCTACACCTTC
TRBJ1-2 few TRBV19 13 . CASEKRGNYGYTF TGTGCCAGTGAAAAGAGGGGTAACTATGGCTACACCTTC
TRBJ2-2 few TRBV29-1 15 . CSVEEGRRPLGELFF TGCAGCGTTGAAGAAGGGCGTAGGCCCCTCGGGGAGCTGTTTTTT
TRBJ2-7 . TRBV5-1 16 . CASSLALPEPSYEQYF TGCGCCAGCAGCTTGGCTCTGCCCGAGCCCTCCTACGAGCAGTACTTC
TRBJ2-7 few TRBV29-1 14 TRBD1 CSVGPGQGPTEQYF TGCAGCGTCGGACCGGGACAGGGACCCACCGAGCAGTACTTC
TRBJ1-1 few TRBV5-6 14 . CASSLQGGNTEAFF TGTGCCAGCAGCTTACAGGGTGGAAACACTGAAGCTTTCTTT
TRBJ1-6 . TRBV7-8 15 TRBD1 CASSSGTGTYSPLHF TGTGCCAGCAGCTCCGGGACAGGGACTTATTCACCCCTCCACTTT
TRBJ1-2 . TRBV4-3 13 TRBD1 CASSRGTGYGYTF TGCGCCAGCAGCCGCGGGACAGGTTATGGCTACACCTTC
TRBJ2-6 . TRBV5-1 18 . CASSLEGPVPTGANVLTF TGCGCCAGCAGCTTGGAGGGGCCTGTACCCACTGGGGCCAACGTCCTGACTTTC
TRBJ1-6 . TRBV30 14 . CAWSIQGSGPPLHF TGTGCCTGGAGTATACAGGGAAGTGGGCCACCCCTCCACTTT
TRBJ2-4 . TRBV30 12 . CAWGRTTNIQYF TGTGCCTGGGGGAGGACTACAAACATTCAGTACTTC
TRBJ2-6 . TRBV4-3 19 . CASSQDGRGTVSGANVLTF TGCGCCAGCAGCCAAGATGGGCGGGGTACCGTCTCTGGGGCCAACGTCCTGACTTTC
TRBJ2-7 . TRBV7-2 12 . CASSLTQGVQYF TGTGCCAGCAGCCTAACACAGGGTGTGCAGTACTTC
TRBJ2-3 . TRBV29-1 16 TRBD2 CSVAGDAGGYTDTQYF TGCAGCGTCGCCGGTGATGCGGGGGGATACACAGATACGCAGTATTTT
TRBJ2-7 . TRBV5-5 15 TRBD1 CASSSMTGRAYEQYF TGTGCCAGCAGCTCCATGACAGGGCGGGCCTACGAGCAGTACTTC
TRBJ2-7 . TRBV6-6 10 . CASSRNEQYF TGTGCCAGCAGTCGTAACGAGCAGTACTTC
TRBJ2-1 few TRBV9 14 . CASSRLNLADEQFF TGTGCCAGCAGCCGTTTGAACTTAGCCGATGAGCAGTTCTTC
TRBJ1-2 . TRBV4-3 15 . CASSQEFAENYGYTF TGCGCCAGCAGCCAAGAATTCGCAGAGAACTATGGCTACACCTTC
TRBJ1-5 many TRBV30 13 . CAWAGGDNQPQHF TGTGCCTGGGCTGGGGGCGACAATCAGCCCCAGCATTTT
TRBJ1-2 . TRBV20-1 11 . CSASPRDGYTF TGCAGTGCTAGCCCCAGGGACGGCTACACCTTC
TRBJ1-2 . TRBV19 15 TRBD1 CASSTGTGDYYGYTF TGTGCCAGTAGTACCGGGACAGGGGACTACTATGGCTACACCTTC
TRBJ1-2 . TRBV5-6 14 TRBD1 CASSPGTEYNGYTF TGTGCCAGCAGCCCCGGGACAGAGTACAATGGCTACACCTTC
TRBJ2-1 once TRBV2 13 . CASSGPTVHEQFF TGTGCCAGCAGTGGGCCCACGGTCCATGAGCAGTTCTTC
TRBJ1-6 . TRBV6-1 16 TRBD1 CASSARGRLPGSPLHF TGTGCCAGCAGTGCCAGGGGGAGATTGCCAGGCTCACCCCTCCACTTT
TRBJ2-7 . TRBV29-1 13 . CSVVTGFQGEQYF TGCAGCGTTGTCACCGGTTTTCAGGGCGAGCAGTACTTC
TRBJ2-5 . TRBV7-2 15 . CASSPMHASLETQYF TGTGCCAGCAGCCCGATGCACGCGTCTTTGGAGACCCAGTACTTC
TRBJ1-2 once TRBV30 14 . CAWKVVGATYGYTF TGTGCCTGGAAGGTAGTGGGGGCTACCTATGGCTACACCTTC
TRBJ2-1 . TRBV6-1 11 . CASDRAGEQFF TGTGCCTCCGACCGGGCGGGTGAGCAGTTCTTC
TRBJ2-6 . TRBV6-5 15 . CASGRGGAGANVLTF TGTGCCAGCGGACGAGGGGGAGCTGGGGCCAACGTCCTGACTTTC
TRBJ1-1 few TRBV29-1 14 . CSVSIGGRSTEAFF TGCAGCGTTTCAATCGGGGGCCGGAGCACTGAAGCTTTCTTT
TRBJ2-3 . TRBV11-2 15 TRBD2 CASSMGLASTDTQYF TGTGCCAGCAGCATGGGACTAGCCAGCACAGATACGCAGTATTTT
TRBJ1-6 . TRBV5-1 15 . CASSLDEQVNSPLHF TGCGCCAGCAGCTTGGATGAACAGGTTAATTCACCCCTCCACTTT
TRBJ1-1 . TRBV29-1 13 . CSFERQMNTEAFF TGCAGCTTTGAGAGACAGATGAACACTGAAGCTTTCTTT
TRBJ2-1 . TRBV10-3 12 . CATWDSYNEQFF TGTGCCACGTGGGACTCCTACAATGAGCAGTTCTTC
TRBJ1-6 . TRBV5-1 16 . CASSLEWGQPNSPLHF TGCGCCAGCAGCTTGGAGTGGGGGCAGCCAAATTCACCCCTCCACTTT
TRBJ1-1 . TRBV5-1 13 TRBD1 CASSGTGDTEAFF TGCGCCAGCAGCGGGACAGGGGACACTGAAGCTTTCTTT
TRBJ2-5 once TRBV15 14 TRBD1 CATSRGDREETQYF TGTGCCACCAGCAGAGGGGACAGGGAAGAGACCCAGTACTTC
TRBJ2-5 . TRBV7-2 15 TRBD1 CASSGDRGRRETQYF TGTGCCAGCAGCGGGGACAGGGGGCGCAGGGAGACCCAGTACTTC
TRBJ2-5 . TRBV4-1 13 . CASSQDEGETQYF TGCGCCAGCAGCCAAGATGAAGGGGAGACCCAGTACTTC
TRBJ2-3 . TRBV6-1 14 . CASTIYPGSDTQYF TGTGCCAGCACCATATATCCGGGCTCTGATACGCAGTATTTT
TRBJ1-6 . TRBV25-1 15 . CASSESTWGGPPLHF TGTGCCAGCAGTGAATCGACCTGGGGGGGGCCACCCCTCCACTTT
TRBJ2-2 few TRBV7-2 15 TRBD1 CASSSQGARTGELFF TGTGCCAGCAGCTCTCAGGGGGCGCGTACCGGGGAGCTGTTTTTT
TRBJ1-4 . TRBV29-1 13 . CSVMGRGNEKLFF TGCAGCGTTATGGGCAGGGGTAATGAAAAACTGTTTTTT
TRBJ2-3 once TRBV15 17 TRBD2 CATSRGLPGLSTDTQYF TGTGCCACCAGCAGAGGTCTTCCGGGACTAAGCACAGATACGCAGTATTTT